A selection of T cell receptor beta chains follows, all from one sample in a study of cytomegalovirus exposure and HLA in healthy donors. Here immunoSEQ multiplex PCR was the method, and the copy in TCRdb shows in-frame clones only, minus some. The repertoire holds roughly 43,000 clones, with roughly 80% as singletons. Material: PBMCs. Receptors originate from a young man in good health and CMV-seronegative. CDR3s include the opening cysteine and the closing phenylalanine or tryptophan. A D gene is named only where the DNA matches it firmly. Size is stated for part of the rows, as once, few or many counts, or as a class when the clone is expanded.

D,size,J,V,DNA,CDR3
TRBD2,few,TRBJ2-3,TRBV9,TGTGCCAGCAGTGCCCTAGCGGGAGTCGAAAAAGATACGCAGTATTTT,CASSALAGVEKDTQYF
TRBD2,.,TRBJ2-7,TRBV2,TGTGCCAGCTATGGGGGGAGGGCCTCCTACGAGCAGTACTTC,CASYGGRASYEQYF
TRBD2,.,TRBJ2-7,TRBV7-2,TGTGCCAGCAGCCGCCGACTAGCTAATACTACGATCAAGCAGTACTTC,CASSRRLANTTIKQYF
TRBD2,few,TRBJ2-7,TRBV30,TGTGCCTGGAGTCCGGGAGGGTACGAGCAGTACTTC,CAWSPGGYEQYF
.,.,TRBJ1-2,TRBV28,TGTGCCAGCAGCCAGACACCCAACTATGGCTACACCTTC,CASSQTPNYGYTF
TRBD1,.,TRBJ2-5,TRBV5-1,TGCGCCAGCAGCTTGACTGGGACAGGCCAAGAGACCCAGTACTTC,CASSLTGTGQETQYF
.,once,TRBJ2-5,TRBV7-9,TGTGCCAGCAGCCTAGTCGGAGCGGGAGAGACCCAGTACTTC,CASSLVGAGETQYF
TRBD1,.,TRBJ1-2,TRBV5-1,TGCGCCAGCAGCATAGGACAGGGGAGGCCTAACTATGGCTACACCTTC,CASSIGQGRPNYGYTF
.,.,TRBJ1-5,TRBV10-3,TGTGCCATCAGTGAGGTCACCTCCCTGGGGGGGCCCCAGCATTTT,CAISEVTSLGGPQHF
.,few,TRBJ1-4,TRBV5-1,TGCGCCAGCAGCGCCGCAGGTGCAACTAATGAAAAACTGTTTTTT,CASSAAGATNEKLFF
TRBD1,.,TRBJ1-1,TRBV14,TGTGCCTCGTCGGGACAGGGGGTCACTGAAGCTTTCTTT,CASSGQGVTEAFF
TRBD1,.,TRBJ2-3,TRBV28,TGTGCCAACAGAACACACAGGGGTAAAGGGGCAGATACGCAGTATTTT,CANRTHRGKGADTQYF
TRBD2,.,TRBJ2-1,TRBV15,TGTGCCACCAGCAGAACCCTAGCGGACAATGAGCAGTTCTTC,CATSRTLADNEQFF
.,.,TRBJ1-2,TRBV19,TGTGCCAGTATCTTTCCCGGTTCCATCGGTGGCTACACCTTC,CASIFPGSIGGYTF
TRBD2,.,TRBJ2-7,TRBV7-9,TGTGCCAGCAGCGAGGGACTAGCGGGAACCTACGAGCAGTACTTC,CASSEGLAGTYEQYF
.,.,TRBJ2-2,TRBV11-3,TGTGCCAGCAGCCCCGATCCCGGGAGGAACACCGGGGAGCTGTTTTTT,CASSPDPGRNTGELFF
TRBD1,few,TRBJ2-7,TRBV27,TGTGCCAGCAGGACAGGGAACTACGAGCAGTACTTC,CASRTGNYEQYF
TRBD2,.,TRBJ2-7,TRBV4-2,TGTGCCAGCAGCATTAAAGCTAGCGGGAGGGCCTACGAGCAGTACTTC,CASSIKASGRAYEQYF
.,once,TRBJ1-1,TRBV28,TGTGCCAGCAGCAGACAGATAAACACTGAAGCTTTCTTT,CASSRQINTEAFF
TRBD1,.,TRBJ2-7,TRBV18,TGTGCCAGCTCACCTACTACAGGGGGAGGCTCCTACGAGCAGTACTTC,CASSPTTGGGSYEQYF
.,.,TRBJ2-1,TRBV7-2,TGTGCCAGCCCCGGAATGAGAGGAAGTTCCTCCTACAATGAGCAGTTCTTC,CASPGMRGSSSYNEQFF
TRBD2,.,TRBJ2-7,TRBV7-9,TGTGCCAGCAGCCGCTTCGGGACTAGGGGCGTCTACGAGCAGTACTTC,CASSRFGTRGVYEQYF
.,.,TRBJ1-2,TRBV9,TGTGCCAGCAGCGTAGGTACAGGGAACGACTATGGCTACACCTTC,CASSVGTGNDYGYTF
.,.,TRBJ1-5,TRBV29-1,TGCAGCGTTTATTCCGGGAACCCGGCACAGCCCCAGCATTTT,CSVYSGNPAQPQHF
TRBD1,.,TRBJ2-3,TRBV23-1,TGCGCCGCCCCCGGACAGGGTCCACATACGCAGTATTTT,CAAPGQGPHTQYF
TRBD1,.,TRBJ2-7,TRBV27,TGTGCCAGCAGAACTCAAACAGGGGGCGGTTACGAGCAGTACTTC,CASRTQTGGGYEQYF
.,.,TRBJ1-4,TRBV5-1,TGCGCCAGCAGCTTGGTGGGCAGGGATACTAATGAAAAACTGTTTTTT,CASSLVGRDTNEKLFF
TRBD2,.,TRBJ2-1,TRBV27,TGTGCCAGCAGTTTTTACCGGACTAGCGGGAGTCATGAGCAGTTCTTC,CASSFYRTSGSHEQFF
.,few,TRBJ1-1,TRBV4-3,TGCGCCAGCAGCCAAACGGACCCTTGGGGGGGCACTGAAGCTTTCTTT,CASSQTDPWGGTEAFF
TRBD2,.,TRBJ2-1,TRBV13,TGTGCCAGCAGTTATGGACTAGCCGAGCAGTTCTTC,CASSYGLAEQFF
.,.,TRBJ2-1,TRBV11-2,TGTGCCAGCAGCTCAGTTTCGGGGAGGTTCTATGAGCAGTTCTTC,CASSSVSGRFYEQFF
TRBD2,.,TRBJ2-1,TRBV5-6,TGTGCCAGCAGCTTCGTGGGGGGGAGCTCCTACAATGAGCAGTTCTTC,CASSFVGGSSYNEQFF
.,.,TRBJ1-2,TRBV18,TGTGCCAGCTCACCCAGTACAGATACTAACTATGGCTACACCTTC,CASSPSTDTNYGYTF
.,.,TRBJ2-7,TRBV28,TGTGCCACCTACCCTGTGGGGGGGGCAGGCTACGAGCAGTACTTC,CATYPVGGAGYEQYF
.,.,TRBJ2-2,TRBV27,TGTGCCAGCACCCCAAGGACTACGAACACCGGGGAGCTGTTTTTT,CASTPRTTNTGELFF
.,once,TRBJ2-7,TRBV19,TGTGCCAGTAGTTACCGGGACTCCTCCTACGAGCAGTACTTC,CASSYRDSSYEQYF
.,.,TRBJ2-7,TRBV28,TGTGCCAGCAGTCCGACCTGGACAGCTTGGGAGCAGTACTTC,CASSPTWTAWEQYF
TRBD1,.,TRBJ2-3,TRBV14,TGTGCCAGCAGCCATTGGACAGGGCGGTATACGCAGTATTTT,CASSHWTGRYTQYF
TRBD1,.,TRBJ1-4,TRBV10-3,TGTGCCATCAGCGGGACAGCTGCGAATGAAAAACTGTTTTTT,CAISGTAANEKLFF
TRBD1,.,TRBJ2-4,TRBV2,TGTGCCAGCAGGGACAGGGGGCACATTCAGTACTTC,CASRDRGHIQYF
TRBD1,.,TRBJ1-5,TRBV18,TGTGCCAGCTCACGGGGACAGGGAGGTAATCAGCCCCAGCATTTT,CASSRGQGGNQPQHF
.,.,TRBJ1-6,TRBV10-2,TGCGCCAGCAGTGAAGCAGGCTCCTATAATTCACCCCTCCACTTT,CASSEAGSYNSPLHF
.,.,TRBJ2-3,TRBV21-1,TGTGCCAGCCCGGGACAGGGTGGCACAGATACGCAGTATTTT,CASPGQGGTDTQYF
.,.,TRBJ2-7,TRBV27,TGTGCCAGCAGATCCCGGACTTTCTACGAGCAGTACTTC,CASRSRTFYEQYF
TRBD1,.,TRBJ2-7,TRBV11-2,TGTGCCAGCAGCTTAGTCGACAGGGGAATCTTCTACGAGCAGTACTTC,CASSLVDRGIFYEQYF